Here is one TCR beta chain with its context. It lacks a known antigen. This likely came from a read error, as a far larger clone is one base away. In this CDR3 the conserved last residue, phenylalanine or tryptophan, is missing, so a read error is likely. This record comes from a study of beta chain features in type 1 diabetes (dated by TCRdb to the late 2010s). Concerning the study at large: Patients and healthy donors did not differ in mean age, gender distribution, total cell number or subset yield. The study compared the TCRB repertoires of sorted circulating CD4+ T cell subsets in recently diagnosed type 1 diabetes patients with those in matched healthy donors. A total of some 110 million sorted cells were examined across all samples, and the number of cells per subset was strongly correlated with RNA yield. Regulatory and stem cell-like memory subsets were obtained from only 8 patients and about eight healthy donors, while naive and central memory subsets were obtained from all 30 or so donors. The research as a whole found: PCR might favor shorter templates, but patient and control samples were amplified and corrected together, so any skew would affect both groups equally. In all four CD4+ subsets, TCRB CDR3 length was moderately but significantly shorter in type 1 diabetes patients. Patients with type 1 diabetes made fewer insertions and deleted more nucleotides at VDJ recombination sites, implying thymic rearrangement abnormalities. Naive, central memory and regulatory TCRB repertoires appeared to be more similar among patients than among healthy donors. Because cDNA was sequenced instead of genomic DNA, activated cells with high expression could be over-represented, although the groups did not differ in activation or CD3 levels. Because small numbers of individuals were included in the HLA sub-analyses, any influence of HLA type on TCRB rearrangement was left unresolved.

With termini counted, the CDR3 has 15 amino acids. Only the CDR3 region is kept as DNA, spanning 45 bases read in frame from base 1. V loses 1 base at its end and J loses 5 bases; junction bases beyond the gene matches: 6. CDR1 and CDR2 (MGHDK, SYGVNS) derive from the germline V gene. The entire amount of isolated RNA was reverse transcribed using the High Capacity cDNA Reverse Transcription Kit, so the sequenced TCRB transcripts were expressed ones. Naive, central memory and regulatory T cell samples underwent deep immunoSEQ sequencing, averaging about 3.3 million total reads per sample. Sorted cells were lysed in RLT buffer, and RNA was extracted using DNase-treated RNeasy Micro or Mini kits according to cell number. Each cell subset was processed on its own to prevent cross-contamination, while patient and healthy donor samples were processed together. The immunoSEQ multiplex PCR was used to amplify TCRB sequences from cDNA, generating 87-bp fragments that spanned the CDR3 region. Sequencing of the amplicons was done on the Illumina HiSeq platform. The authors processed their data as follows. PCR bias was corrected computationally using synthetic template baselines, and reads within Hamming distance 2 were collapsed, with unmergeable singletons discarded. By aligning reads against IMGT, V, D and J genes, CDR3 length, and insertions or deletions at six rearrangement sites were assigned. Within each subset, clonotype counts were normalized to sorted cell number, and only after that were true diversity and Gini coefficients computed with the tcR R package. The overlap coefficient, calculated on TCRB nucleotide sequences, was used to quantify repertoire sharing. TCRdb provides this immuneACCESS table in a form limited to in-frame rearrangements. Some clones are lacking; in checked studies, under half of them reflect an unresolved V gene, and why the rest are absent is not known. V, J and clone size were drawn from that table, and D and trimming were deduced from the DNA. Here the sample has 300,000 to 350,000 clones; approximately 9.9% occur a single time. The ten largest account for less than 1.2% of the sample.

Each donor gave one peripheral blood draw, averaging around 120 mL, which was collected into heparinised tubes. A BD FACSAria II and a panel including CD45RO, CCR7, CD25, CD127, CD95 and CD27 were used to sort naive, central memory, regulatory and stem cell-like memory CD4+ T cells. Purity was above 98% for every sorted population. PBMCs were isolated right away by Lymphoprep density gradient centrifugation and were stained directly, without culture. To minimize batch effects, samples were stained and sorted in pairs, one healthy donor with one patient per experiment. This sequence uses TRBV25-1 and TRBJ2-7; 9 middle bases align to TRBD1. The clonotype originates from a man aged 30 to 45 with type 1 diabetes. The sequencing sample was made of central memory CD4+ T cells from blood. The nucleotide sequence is TGTGCCAGCAGTGAATCTGGGACAGGGAAAGACGAGCAGTACCTC. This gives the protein CASSESGTGKDEQYL.